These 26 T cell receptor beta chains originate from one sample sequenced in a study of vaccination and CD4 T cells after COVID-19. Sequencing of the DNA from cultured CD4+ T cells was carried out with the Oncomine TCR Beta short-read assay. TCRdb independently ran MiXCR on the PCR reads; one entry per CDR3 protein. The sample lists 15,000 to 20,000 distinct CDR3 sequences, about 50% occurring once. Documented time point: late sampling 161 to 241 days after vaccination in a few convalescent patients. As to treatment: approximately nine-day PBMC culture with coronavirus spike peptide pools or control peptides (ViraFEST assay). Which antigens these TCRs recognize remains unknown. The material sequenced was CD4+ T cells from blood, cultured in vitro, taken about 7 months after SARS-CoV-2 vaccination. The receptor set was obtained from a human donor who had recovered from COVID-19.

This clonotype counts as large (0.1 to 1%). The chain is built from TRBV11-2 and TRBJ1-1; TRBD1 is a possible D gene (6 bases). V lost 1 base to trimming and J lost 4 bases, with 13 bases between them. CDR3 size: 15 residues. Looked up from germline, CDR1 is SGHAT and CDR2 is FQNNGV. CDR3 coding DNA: TGTGCCAGCAGCTTAGGTGGGGGCAGGAGCACTGAAGCTTTCTTT. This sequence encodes CASSLGGGRSTEAFF. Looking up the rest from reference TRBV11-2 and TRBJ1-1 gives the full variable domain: EAGVAQSPRYKIIEKRQSVAFWCNPISGHATLYWYQQILGQGPKLLIQFQNNGVVDDSQLPKDRFSAERLKGVDSTLKIQPAKLEDSAVYLCASSLGGGRSTEAFFGQGTRLTVV.

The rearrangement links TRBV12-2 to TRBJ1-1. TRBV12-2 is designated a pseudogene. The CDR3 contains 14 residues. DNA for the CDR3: TGTGCAAGTCGCCTAGGAGGGCGAAACACTGAAGCTTTCTTT. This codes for CASRLGGRNTEAFF.

CDR3 amino acids: CASRLPGKPAGELFF. For the CDR3, the DNA is TGTGCCAGCAGGTTACCAGGGAAGCCCGCCGGGGAGCTGTTTTTT. The chain uses TRBV6-1 and TRBJ2-2; D is possibly TRBD1 (5 bases). Germline V gives CDR1 MNHNS, CDR2 SASEGT. Trimming took 6 bases from V and 6 from J, leaving 17 bases between them. The CDR3 sequence is 15 residues long.

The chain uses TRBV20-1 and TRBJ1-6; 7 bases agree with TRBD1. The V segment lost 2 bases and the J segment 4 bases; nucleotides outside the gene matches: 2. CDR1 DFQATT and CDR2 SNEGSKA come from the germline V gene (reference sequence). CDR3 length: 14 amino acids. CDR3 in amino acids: CSARPGGYNSPLHF. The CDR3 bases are TGCAGTGCTAGACCAGGGGGATATAATTCACCCCTCCACTTT.

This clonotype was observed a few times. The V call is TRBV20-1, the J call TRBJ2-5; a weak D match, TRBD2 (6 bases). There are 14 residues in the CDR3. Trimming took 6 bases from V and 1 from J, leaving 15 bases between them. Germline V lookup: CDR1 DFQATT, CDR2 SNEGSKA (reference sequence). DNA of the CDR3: TGCAGTGCCCCCGGCGGGGAGGCCCAAGAGACCCAGTACTTC. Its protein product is CSAPGGEAQETQYF.

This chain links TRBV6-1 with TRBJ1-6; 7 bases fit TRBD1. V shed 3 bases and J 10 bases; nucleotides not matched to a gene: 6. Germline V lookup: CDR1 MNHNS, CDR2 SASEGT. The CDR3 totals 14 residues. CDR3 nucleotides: TGTGCCAGCAGTGAGACAGGGCCCAGATCACCCCTCCACTTT. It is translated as CASSETGPRSPLHF.

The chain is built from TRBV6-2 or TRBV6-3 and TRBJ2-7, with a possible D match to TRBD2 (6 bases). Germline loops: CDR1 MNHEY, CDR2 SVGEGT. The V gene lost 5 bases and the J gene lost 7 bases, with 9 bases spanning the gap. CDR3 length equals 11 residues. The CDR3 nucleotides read TGTGCCAGCAGTCCGGCGGGGGAGCAGTACTTC. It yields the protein CASSPAGEQYF.

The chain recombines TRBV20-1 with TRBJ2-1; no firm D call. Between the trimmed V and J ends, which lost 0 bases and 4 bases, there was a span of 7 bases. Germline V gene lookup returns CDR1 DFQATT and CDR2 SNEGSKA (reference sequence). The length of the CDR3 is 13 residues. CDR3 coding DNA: TGCAGTGCTAGAGAATCTGGATACAATGAGCAGTTCTTC. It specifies CSARESGYNEQFF.

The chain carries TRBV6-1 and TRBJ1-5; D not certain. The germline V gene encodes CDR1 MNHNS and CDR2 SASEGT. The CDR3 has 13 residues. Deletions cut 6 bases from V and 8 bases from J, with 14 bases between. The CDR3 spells CASRRTVDEPQHF. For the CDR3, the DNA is TGTGCCAGCAGAAGGACTGTTGACGAGCCCCAGCATTTT.

The CDR3 reads CATSRDHSEQYF. CDR3 nucleotide sequence: TGTGCCACCAGCAGAGACCACAGCGAGCAGTACTTC. J is TRBJ2-7 and V is TRBV15; D uncertain. CDR1 LNHNV and CDR2 YYDKDF come from the germline V gene (reference sequence). This CDR3 has 12 amino acids. V shed 0 bases and J shed 6 bases, with 6 bases lying between them.

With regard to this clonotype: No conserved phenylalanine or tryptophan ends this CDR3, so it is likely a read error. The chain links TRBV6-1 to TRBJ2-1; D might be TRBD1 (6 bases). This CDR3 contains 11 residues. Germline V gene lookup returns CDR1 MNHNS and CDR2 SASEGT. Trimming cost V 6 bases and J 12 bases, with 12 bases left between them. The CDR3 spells CASSQTGLQFL. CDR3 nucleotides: TGTGCCAGCAGCCAAACAGGGCTGCAGTTCCTC.

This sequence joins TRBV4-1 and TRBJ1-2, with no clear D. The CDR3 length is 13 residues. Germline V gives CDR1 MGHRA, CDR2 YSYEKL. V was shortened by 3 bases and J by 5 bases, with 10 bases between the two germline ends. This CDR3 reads CASSHVRDYGYTF. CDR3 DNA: TGCGCCAGCAGCCATGTCCGGGATTATGGCTACACCTTC.

CDR3 in amino acids: CASSIVTPTSVGYTF. The CDR3 DNA sequence: TGTGCCAGTAGTATAGTGACCCCGACGAGCGTCGGCTACACCTTC. The chain has TRBV19 and TRBJ1-2; D gene ambiguous. CDR1 and CDR2 from the germline V gene are LNHDA and SQIVND (reference sequence). Trimming took off 1 base at V and 8 bases at J, with 17 bases between the two ends. The length of the CDR3 is 15 residues.

The CDR3 coding sequence is TGCGCCAGCAGCCCCCCTCTAAAACAGGGGGCTTTACGTTCACCCCTCCACTTT. Amino acid sequence: CASSPPLKQGALRSPLHF. The chain is built from TRBV4-1 and TRBJ1-6, with TRBD1 identical over 9 bases. V gave up 4 bases and J gave up 9 bases; unmatched junction bases: 16. The CDR3 covers 18 residues. Germline V gives CDR1 MGHRA, CDR2 YSYEKL.

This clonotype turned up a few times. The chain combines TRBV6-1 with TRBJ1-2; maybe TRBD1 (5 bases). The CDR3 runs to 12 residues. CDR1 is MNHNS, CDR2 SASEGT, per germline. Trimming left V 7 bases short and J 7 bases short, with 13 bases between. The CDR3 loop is CASNNGGSGYTF. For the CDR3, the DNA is TGTGCCAGCAACAACGGGGGTTCTGGCTACACCTTC.

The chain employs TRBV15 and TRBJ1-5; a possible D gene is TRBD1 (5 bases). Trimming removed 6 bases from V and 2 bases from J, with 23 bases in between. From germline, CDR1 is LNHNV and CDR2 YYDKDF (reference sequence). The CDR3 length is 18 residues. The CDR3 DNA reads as TGTGCCACCAGTACGAACCTAGTGGGGGGAATACGCAATCAGCCCCAGCATTTT. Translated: CATSTNLVGGIRNQPQHF.

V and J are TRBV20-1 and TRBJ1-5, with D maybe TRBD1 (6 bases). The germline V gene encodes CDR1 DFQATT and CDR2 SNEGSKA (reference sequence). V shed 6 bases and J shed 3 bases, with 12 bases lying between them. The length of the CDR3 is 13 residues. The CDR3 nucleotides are TGCAGTGCCAGCCGGGACACCAATCAGCCCCAGCATTTT. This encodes CSASRDTNQPQHF.

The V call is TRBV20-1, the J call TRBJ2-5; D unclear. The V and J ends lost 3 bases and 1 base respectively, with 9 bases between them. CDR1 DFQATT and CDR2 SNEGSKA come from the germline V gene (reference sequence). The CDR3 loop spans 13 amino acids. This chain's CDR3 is CSASASSQETQYF. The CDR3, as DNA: TGCAGTGCTAGCGCATCGTCCCAAGAGACCCAGTACTTC.

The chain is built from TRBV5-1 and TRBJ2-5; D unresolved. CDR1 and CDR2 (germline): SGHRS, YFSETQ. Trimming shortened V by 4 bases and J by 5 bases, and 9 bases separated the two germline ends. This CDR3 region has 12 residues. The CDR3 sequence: CASSVSFETQYF. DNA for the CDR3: TGCGCCAGCAGCGTAAGTTTTGAGACCCAGTACTTC. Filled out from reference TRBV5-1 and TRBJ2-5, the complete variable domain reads KAGVTQTPRYLIKTRGQQVTLSCSPISGHRSVSWYQQTPGQGLQFLFEYFSETQRNKGNFPGRFSGRQFSNSRSEMNVSTLELGDSALYLCASSVSFETQYFGPGTRLLVL.

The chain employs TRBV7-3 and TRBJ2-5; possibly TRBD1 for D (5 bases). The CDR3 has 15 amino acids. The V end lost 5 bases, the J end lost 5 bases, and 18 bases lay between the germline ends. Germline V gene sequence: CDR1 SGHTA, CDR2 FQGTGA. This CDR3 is CASSLGARAGETQYF. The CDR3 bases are TGTGCCAGCAGCCTAGGGGCAAGGGCTGGGGAGACCCAGTACTTC.

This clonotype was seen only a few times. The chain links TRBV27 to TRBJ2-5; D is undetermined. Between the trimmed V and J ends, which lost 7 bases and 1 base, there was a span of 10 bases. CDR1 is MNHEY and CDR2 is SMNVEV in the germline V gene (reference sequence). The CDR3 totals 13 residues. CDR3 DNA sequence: TGTGCCAGCAAGAACATGGGCCAAGAGACCCAGTACTTC. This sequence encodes CASKNMGQETQYF.

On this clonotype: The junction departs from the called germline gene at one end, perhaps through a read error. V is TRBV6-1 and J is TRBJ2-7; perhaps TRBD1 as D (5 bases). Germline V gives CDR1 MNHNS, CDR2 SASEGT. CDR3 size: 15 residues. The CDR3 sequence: CTSSARTIYSYEQYF. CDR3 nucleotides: TGTACCAGCAGTGCCCGGACAATTTACTCCTACGAGCAGTACTTC.

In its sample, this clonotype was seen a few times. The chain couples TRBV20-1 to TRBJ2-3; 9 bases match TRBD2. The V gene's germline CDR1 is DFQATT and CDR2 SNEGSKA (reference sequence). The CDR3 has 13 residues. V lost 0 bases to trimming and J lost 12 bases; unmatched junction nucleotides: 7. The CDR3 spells CSARDMGGGAQYF. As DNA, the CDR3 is TGCAGTGCTAGAGATATGGGCGGGGGGGCCCAGTATTTT.

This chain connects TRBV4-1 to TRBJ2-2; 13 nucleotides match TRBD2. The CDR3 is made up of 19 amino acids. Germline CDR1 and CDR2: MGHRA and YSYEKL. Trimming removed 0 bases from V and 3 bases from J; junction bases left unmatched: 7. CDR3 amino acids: CASSQERLAGGKHTGELFF. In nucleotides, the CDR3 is TGCGCCAGCAGCCAAGAACGACTAGCGGGGGGTAAACACACCGGGGAGCTGTTTTTT.

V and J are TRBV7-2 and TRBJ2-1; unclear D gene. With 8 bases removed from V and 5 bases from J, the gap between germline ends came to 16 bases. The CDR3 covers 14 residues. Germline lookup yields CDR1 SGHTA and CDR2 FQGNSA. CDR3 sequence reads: CASGLSGEHNEQFF. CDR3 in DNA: TGTGCCAGCGGTCTATCAGGAGAACACAATGAGCAGTTCTTC.

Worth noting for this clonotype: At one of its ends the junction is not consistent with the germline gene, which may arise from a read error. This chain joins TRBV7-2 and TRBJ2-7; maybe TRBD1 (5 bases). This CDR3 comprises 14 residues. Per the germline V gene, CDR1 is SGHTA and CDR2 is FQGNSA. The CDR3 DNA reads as TGTGCCAGCAACTTAGGCAGGGTCCCCTACGAGCAGTACTTC. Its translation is CASNLGRVPYEQYF.